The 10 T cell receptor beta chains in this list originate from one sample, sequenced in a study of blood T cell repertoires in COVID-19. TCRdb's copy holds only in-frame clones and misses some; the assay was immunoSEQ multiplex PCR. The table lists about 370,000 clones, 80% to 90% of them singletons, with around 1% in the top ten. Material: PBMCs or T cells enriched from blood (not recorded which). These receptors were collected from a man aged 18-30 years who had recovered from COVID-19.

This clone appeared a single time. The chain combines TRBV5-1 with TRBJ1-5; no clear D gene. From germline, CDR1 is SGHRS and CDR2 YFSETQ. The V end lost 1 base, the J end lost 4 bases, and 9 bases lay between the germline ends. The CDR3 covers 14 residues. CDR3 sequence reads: CASSLSGRNQPQHF. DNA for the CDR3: TGCGCCAGCAGCTTGTCAGGAAGAAATCAGCCCCAGCATTTT.

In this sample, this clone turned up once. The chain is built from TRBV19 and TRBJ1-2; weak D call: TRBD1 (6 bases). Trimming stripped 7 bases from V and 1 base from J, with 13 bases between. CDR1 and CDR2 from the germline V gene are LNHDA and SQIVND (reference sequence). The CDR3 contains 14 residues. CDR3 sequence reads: CASTSDRINYGYTF. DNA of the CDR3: TGTGCCAGTACCTCGGACAGAATTAACTATGGCTACACCTTC.

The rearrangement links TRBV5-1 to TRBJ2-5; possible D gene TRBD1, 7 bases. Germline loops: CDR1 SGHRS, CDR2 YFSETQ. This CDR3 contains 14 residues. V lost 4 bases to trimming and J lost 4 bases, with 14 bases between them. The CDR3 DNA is TGCGCCAGCAGCCTCGGACAGGAGGGAGAGACCCAGTACTTC. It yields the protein CASSLGQEGETQYF.

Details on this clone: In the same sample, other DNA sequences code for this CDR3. This CDR3 reads CASSFPGGNTEAFF. DNA of the CDR3: TGTGCCAGCAGTTTCCCTGGCGGGAACACTGAAGCTTTCTTT. This chain joins TRBV28 and TRBJ1-1; D not certain. This CDR3 is built from 14 residues. Germline CDR1 and CDR2: MDHEN and SYDVKM. Trimming cost V 3 bases and J 1 base, with 9 bases left between them. Using reference TRBV28 and TRBJ1-1 for the parts outside the CDR3, the full variable domain is DVKVTQSSRYLVKRTGEKVFLECVQDMDHENMFWYRQDPGLGLRLIYFSYDVKMKEKGDIPEGYSVSREKKERFSLILESASTNQTSMYLCASSFPGGNTEAFFGQGTRLTVV.

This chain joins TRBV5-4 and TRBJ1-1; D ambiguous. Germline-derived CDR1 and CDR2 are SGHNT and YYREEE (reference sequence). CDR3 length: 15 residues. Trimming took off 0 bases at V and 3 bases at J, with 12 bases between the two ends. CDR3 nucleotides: TGTGCCAGCAGCTTGGATCCGGGTCGAGACACTGAAGCTTTCTTT. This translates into CASSLDPGRDTEAFF.

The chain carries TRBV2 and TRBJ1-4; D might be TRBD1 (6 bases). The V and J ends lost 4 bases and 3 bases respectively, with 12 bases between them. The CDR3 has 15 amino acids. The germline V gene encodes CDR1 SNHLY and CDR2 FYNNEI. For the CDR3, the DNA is TGTGCCAGCAGTGCTAACAGGGTATCTAATGAAAAACTGTTTTTT. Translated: CASSANRVSNEKLFF. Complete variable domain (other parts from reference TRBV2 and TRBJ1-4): EPEVTQTPSHQVTQMGQEVILRCVPISNHLYFYWYRQILGQKVEFLVSFYNNEISEKSEIFDDQFSVERPDGSNFTLKIRSTKLEDSAMYFCASSANRVSNEKLFFGSGTQLSVL.

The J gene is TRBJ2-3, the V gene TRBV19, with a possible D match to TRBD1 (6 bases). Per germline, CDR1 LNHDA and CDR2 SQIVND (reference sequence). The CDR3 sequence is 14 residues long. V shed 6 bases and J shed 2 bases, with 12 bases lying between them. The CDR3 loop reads CASSPGANTDTQYF. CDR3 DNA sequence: TGTGCCAGTAGCCCAGGGGCGAACACAGATACGCAGTATTTT. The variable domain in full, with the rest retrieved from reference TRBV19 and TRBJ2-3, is DGGITQSPKYLFRKEGQNVTLSCEQNLNHDAMYWYRQDPGQGLRLIYYSQIVNDFQKGDIAEGYSVSREKKESFPLTVTSAQKNPTAFYLCASSPGANTDTQYFGPGTRLTVL.

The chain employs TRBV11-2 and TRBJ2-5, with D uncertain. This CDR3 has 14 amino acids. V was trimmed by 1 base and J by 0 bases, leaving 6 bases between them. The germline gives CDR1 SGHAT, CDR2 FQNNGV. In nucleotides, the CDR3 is TGTGCCAGCAGCTTAGGGCCCGACCAAGAGACCCAGTACTTC. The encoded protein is CASSLGPDQETQYF.

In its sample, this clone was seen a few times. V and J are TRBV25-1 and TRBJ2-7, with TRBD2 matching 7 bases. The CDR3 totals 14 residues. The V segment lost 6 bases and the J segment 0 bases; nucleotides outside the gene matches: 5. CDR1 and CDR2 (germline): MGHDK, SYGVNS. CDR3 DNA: TGTGCCAGCAGCAGGACTAGGCTCTCCTACGAGCAGTACTTC. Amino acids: CASSRTRLSYEQYF.

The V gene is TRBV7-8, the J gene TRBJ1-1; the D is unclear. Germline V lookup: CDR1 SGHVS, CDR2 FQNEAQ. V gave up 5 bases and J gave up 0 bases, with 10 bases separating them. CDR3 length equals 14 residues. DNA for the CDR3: TGTGCCAGCAGCCGCGTGGACTTGAACACTGAAGCTTTCTTT. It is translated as CASSRVDLNTEAFF.